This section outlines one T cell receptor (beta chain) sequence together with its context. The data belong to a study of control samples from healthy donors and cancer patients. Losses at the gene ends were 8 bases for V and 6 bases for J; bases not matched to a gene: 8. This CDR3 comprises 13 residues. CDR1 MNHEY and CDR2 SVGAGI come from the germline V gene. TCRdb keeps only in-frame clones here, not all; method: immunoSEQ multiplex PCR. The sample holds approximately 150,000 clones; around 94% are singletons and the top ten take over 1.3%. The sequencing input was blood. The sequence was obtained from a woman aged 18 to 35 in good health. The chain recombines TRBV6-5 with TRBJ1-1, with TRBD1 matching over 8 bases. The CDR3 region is CASHDSGQAEAFF. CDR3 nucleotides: TGTGCCAGCCATGATTCGGGACAGGCTGAAGCTTTCTTT.